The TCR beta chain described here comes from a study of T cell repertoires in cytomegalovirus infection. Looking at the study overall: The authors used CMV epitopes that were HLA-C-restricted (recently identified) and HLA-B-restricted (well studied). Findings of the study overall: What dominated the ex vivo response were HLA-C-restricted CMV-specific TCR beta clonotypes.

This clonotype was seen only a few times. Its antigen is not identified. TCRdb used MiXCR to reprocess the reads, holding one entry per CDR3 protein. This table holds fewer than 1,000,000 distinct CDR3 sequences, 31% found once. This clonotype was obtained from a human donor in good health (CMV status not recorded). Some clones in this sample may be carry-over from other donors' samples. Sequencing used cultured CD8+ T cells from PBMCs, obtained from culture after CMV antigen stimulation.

CDR3 residues: CASSLRTGTGGLRTGELFF. The DNA of the CDR3 is TGTGCCAGCAGTTTACGAACGGGGACAGGGGGCTTAAGGACCGGGGAGCTGTTTTTT. The genes are TRBV27 and TRBJ2-2; 12 positions match TRBD1. Germline trimming cut 2 bases from V and 5 bases from J; bases unmatched to any gene: 12. There are 19 residues in the CDR3. Germline-derived CDR1 and CDR2 are MNHEY and SMNVEV (reference sequence).